This passage covers 9 T cell receptor beta chains from one sample sequenced in a study of blood T cells in healthy people across ages. Sample-barcoded 5' priming and a J-beta primer mix drove a second PCR of roughly 7 to 11 cycles. Via MiXCR, TCRdb re-called the 5' RACE reads, giving one row per CDR3 protein. The profile shows about 940,000 distinct CDR3 sequences, roughly 50% of them singletons. The material sequenced was blood. These receptors all come from a man aged 25-45 years in good health.

This clonotype was counted between two and nine times. V is TRBV10-3 and J is TRBJ1-5; D may be TRBD1 (5 bases). V lost 0 bases, J lost 1 base, and 7 bases lay in between. Germline V gives CDR1 ENHRY, CDR2 SYGVKD. The CDR3 length is 15 residues. The CDR3 bases are TGTGCCATCAGTGAGTCCACAGGAAGCAATCAGCCCCAGCATTTT. This gives the protein CAISESTGSNQPQHF.

The rearrangement links TRBV9 to TRBJ2-2; D remains unclear. CDR1 SGDLS and CDR2 YYNGEE come from the germline V gene. This CDR3 is 12 amino acids long. Trimming left V 0 bases short and J 6 bases short, with 3 bases between. CDR3 protein: CASSVAPGELFF. In DNA, the CDR3 is TGTGCCAGCAGCGTAGCTCCCGGGGAGCTGTTTTTT.

This chain's CDR3 is CAGWDRLTGELFF. The CDR3 DNA is TGTGCCGGCTGGGACAGACTCACCGGGGAGCTGTTTTTT. V and J are TRBV28 and TRBJ2-2, with 7 bases lining up with TRBD1. V shed 11 bases and J 4 bases; nucleotides not matched to a gene: 7. CDR1 is MDHEN and CDR2 is SYDVKM in the germline V gene. The CDR3 totals 13 residues.

The chain joins TRBV28 to TRBJ1-5; TRBD1 matches at 9 bases. This CDR3 contains 16 residues. Per germline, CDR1 MDHEN and CDR2 SYDVKM. Germline trimming cut 4 bases from V and 0 bases from J; bases unmatched to any gene: 4. The CDR3 DNA reads as TGTGCCAGCAGTTCACAGGGGGCGACTAGCAATCAGCCCCAGCATTTT. It yields the protein CASSSQGATSNQPQHF.

The chain carries TRBV20-1 and TRBJ2-1; no definite D call. This CDR3 has 13 residues. Germline CDR1 reads DFQATT; CDR2 reads SNEGSKA (reference sequence). Trimming cost V 4 bases and J 8 bases, with 15 bases left between them. In nucleotides, the CDR3 is TGCAGTGCTAAACCCTCCCTCGGGTATGAGCAGTTCTTC. It is translated as CSAKPSLGYEQFF.

The table lists this clonotype with a few counts. This chain connects TRBV4-1 to TRBJ1-5, with 7 bases identical to TRBD1. Germline trimming cut 0 bases from V and 5 bases from J; bases unmatched to any gene: 4. The CDR3 totals 15 residues. Per germline, CDR1 MGHRA and CDR2 YSYEKL. The CDR3 region is CASSQDNRGDQPQHF. CDR3 DNA: TGCGCCAGCAGCCAAGACAACAGGGGTGATCAGCCCCAGCATTTT.

V is TRBV28 and J is TRBJ2-7, with TRBD1 identical over 9 bases. The CDR3 runs to 16 residues. The germline V gene has CDR1 MDHEN and CDR2 SYDVKM. V shed 6 bases and J 3 bases; nucleotides not matched to a gene: 12. CDR3 DNA sequence: TGTGCCAGCAGACAGCCGGGACAGGGATACTTCTACGAGCAGTACTTC. Its translation: CASRQPGQGYFYEQYF.

The CDR3, as DNA: TGTGCCAGCAGCCCGGGACAGGGTAAGTCCGACGAGCAGTACTTC. Protein: CASSPGQGKSDEQYF. V gene TRBV11-2 combines with J gene TRBJ2-7; 9 nucleotides line up with TRBD1. CDR3 size: 15 residues. V shed 5 bases, J shed 5 bases, and the junction held 10 bases outside the gene matches. CDR1 is SGHAT, CDR2 FQNNGV, per germline.

The chain joins TRBV4-2 to TRBJ1-1; D unresolved. This CDR3 has 14 residues. Per germline, CDR1 LGHNA and CDR2 YNFKEQ. V was clipped by 7 bases and J by 10 bases, with 22 bases between them. DNA for the CDR3: TGTGCCAGCAACCCGGACTTTTACCCCTCCGCAGCTTTCTTT. Amino acids: CASNPDFYPSAAFF.